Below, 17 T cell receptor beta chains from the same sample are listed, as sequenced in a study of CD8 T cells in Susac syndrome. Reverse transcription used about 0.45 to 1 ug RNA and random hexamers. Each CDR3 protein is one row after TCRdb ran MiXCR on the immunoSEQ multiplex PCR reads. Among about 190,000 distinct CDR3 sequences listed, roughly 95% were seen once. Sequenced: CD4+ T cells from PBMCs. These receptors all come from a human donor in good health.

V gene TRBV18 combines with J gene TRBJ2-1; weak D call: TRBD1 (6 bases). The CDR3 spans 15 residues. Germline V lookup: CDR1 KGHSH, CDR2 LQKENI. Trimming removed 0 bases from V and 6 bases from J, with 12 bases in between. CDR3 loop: CASSPPNQGSNEQFF. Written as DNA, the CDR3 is TGTGCCAGCTCACCACCAAATCAGGGGAGCAATGAGCAGTTCTTC.

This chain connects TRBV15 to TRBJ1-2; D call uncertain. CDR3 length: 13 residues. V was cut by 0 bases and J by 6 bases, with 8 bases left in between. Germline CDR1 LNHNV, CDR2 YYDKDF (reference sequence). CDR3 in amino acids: CATSRDRWDGYTF. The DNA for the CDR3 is TGTGCCACCAGCAGAGATCGGTGGGATGGCTACACCTTC.

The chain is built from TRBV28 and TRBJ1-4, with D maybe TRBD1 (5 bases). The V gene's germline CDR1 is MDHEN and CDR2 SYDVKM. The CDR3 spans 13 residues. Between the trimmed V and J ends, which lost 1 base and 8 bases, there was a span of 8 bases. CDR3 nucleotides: TGTGCCAGCAGTTTATTCCGGGGGGAAAAACTGTTTTTT. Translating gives CASSLFRGEKLFF. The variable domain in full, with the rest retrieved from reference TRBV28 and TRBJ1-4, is DVKVTQSSRYLVKRTGEKVFLECVQDMDHENMFWYRQDPGLGLRLIYFSYDVKMKEKGDIPEGYSVSREKKERFSLILESASTNQTSMYLCASSLFRGEKLFFGSGTQLSVL.

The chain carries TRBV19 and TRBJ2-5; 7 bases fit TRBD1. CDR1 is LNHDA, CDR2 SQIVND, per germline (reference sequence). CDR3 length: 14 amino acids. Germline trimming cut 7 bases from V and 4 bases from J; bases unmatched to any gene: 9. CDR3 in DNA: TGTGCCAGTAACATCAGGGGGATGGGAGAGACCCAGTACTTC. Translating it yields CASNIRGMGETQYF.

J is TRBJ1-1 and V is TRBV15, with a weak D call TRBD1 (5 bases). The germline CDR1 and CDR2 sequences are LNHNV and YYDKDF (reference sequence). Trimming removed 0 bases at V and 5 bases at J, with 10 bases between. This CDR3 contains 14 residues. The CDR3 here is CATSRDRGVTEAFF. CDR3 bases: TGTGCCACCAGCAGAGATCGGGGGGTGACTGAAGCTTTCTTT.

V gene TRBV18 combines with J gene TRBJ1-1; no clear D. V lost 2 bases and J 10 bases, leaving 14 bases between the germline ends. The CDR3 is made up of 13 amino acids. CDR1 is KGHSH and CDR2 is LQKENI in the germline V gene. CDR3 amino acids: CASSPGVINGAFF. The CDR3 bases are TGTGCCAGCTCACCAGGGGTGATAAACGGAGCTTTCTTT.

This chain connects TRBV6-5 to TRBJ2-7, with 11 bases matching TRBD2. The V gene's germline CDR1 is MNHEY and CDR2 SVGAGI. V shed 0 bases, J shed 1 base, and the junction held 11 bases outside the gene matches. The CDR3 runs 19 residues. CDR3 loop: CASSYSGTGLAGGSYEQYV. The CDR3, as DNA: TGTGCCAGCAGTTACTCCGGGACTGGGCTAGCGGGAGGTTCCTACGAGCAGTACGTC.

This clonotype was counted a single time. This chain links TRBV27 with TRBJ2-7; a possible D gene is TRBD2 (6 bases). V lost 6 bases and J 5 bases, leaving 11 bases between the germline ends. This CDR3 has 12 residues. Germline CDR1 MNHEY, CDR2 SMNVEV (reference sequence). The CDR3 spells CASRSGEDEQYV. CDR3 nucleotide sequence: TGTGCCAGCAGATCGGGAGAGGACGAGCAGTACGTC.

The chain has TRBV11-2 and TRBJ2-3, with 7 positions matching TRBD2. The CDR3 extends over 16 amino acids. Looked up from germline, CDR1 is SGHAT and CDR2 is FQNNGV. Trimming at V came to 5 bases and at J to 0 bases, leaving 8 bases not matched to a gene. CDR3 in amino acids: CASSPPPAGSTDTQYF. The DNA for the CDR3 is TGTGCCAGCAGCCCGCCGCCAGCGGGGAGCACAGATACGCAGTATTTT.

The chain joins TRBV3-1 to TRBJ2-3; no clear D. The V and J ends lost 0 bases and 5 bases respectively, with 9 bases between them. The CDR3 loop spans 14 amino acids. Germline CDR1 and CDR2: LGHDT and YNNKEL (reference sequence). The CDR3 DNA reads TGTGCCAGCAGCCAAGAGTACACGGGAGATACGCAGTATTTT. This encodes CASSQEYTGDTQYF.

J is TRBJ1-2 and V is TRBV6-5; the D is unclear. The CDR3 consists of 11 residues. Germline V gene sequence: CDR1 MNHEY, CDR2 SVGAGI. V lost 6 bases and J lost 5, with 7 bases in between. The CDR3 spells CASRYSYGYTF. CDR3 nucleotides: TGTGCCAGCAGATATAGTTATGGCTACACCTTC.

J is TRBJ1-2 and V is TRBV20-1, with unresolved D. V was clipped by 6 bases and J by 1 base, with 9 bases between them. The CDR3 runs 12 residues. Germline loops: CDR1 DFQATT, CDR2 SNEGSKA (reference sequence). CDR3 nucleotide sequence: TGCAGTGCAAGGAAGATTAACTATGGCTACACCTTC. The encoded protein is CSARKINYGYTF.

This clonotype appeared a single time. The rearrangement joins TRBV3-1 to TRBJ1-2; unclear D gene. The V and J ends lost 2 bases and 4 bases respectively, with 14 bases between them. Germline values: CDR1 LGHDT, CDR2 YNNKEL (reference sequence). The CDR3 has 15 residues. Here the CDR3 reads CASSQLTDDRYGYTF. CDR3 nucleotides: TGTGCCAGCAGCCAATTAACAGATGACCGCTATGGCTACACCTTC.

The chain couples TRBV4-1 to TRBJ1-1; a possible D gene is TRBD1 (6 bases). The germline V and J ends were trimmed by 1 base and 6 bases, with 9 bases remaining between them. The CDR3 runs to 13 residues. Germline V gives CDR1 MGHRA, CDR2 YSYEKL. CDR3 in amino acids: CASSQAGAPEAFF. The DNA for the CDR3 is TGCGCCAGCAGCCAAGCGGGGGCGCCTGAAGCTTTCTTT.

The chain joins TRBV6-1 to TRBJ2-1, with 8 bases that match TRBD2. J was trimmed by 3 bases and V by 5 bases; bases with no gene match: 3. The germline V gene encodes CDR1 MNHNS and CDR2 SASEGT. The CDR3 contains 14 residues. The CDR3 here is CASSREGDYNEQFF. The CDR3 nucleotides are TGTGCCAGCAGTCGGGAGGGAGACTACAATGAGCAGTTCTTC.

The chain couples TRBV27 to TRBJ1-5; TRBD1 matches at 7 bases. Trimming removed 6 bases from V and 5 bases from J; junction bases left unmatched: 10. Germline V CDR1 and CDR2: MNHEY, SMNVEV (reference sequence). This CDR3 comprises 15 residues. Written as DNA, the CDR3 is TGTGCCAGCAGCTTGGGACAGTCCCCCTATCAGCCCCAGCATTTT. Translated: CASSLGQSPYQPQHF.

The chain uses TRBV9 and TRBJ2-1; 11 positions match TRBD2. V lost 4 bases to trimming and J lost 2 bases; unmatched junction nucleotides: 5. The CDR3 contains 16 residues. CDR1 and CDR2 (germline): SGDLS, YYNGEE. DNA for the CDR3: TGTGCCAGCAGCTTGACTAGCGGGGATACCTACAATGAGCAGTTCTTC. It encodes CASSLTSGDTYNEQFF.